This TCR beta chain comes out of a study of blood T cell repertoires in COVID-19. Overall study: The samples span acute and convalescent COVID-19 from the United States, Italy and Spain.

Germline loops: CDR1 SGHVS, CDR2 FNYEAQ. The CDR3 loop spans 13 amino acids. Between the trimmed V and J ends, which lost 5 bases and 5 bases, there was a span of 13 bases. In the authors' workflow: Estimation of nucleated cell counts relied on the amplification of reference gene primers. Profiling relied on immunoSEQ multiplex PCR, and the TCRdb table lists in-frame clones only, not all of them. V and J calls and clone size are copied from that table; D and trimming were computed from the DNA. The profile shows some 100,000 clones, under 80% of them singletons. The table lists this clone with a few counts.

This sequence was found in a man between 50 and 59 years old with acute or convalescent COVID-19. The chain joins TRBV7-6 to TRBJ2-7, with D tentatively TRBD2 (5 bases). Sample: peripheral blood. CDR3 bases: TGTGCCAGCAGCCCGCCGGGGTCTAACGAGCAGTACTTC. Its protein product is CASSPPGSNEQYF.